This T cell receptor beta chain stems from a study of shared T cell receptors in the human thymus. V dropped 2 bases and J dropped 5 bases, with 16 bases sitting between them. Germline CDR1 reads SGHRS; CDR2 reads YFSETQ. The CDR3 length is 15 residues. Sequenced by immunoSEQ multiplex PCR; TCRdb stores in-frame clones only, minus some. The table lists roughly 710,000 clones, approximately 83% of them singletons. These data also formed part of another study, on human thymus T cells.

The source is a girl under three years old with a congenital heart defect. This chain links TRBV5-1 with TRBJ1-1, with D possibly being TRBD1 (6 bases). Sequencing was performed on thymocytes. This chain's CDR3 is CASSFQGGGRTEAFF. The CDR3 region has the DNA TGCGCCAGCAGCTTCCAGGGAGGGGGAAGAACTGAAGCTTTCTTT. The variable domain in full, with the rest retrieved from reference TRBV5-1 and TRBJ1-1, is KAGVTQTPRYLIKTRGQQVTLSCSPISGHRSVSWYQQTPGQGLQFLFEYFSETQRNKGNFPGRFSGRQFSNSRSEMNVSTLELGDSALYLCASSFQGGGRTEAFFGQGTRLTVV.